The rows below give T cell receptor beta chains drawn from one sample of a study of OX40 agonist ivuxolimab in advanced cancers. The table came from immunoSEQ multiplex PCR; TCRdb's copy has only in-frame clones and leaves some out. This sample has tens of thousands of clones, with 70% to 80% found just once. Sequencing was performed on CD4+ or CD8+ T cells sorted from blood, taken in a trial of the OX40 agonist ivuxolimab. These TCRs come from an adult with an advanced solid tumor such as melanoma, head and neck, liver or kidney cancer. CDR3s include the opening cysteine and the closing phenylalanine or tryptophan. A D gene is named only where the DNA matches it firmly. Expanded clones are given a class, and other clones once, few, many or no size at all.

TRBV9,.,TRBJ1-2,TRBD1,CASSSGTVNYGYTF,TGTGCCAGCAGCTCCGGGACAGTTAACTATGGCTACACCTTC
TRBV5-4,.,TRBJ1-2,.,CASSTPVGAIGYTF,TGTGCCAGCAGCACCCCGGTAGGGGCTATTGGCTACACCTTC
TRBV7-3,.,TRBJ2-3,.,CASSLEAGGTDTQYF,TGTGCCAGCAGCTTAGAGGCAGGGGGCACAGATACGCAGTATTTT
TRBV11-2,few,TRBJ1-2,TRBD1,CASTLSGRDTGGHGYTF,TGTGCCAGCACCCTATCCGGGAGGGATACAGGGGGCCATGGCTACACCTTC
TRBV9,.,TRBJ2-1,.,CASSVAQGDPRIAYNEQFF,TGTGCCAGCAGCGTAGCACAGGGTGATCCCAGAATTGCCTACAATGAGCAGTTCTTC
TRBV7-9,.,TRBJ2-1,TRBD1,CASSLGGTGTEQFF,TGTGCCAGCAGCTTAGGAGGGACAGGGACTGAGCAGTTCTTC
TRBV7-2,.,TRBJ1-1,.,CASSLVGMNTEAFF,TGTGCCAGCAGCTTAGTGGGGATGAACACTGAAGCTTTCTTT
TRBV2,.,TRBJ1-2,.,CASSAGRTMGYTF,TGTGCCAGCAGCGCGGGACGGACTATGGGCTACACCTTC
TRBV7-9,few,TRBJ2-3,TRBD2,CASSRPSGGSTDTQYF,TGTGCCAGCAGCCGTCCTAGCGGGGGGAGTACAGATACGCAGTATTTT
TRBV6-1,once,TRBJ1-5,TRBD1,CASQGQGSQPQHF,TGTGCCAGCCAGGGACAGGGATCCCAGCCCCAGCATTTT
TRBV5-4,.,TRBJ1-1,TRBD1,CASSPTGGPEAFF,TGTGCCAGCAGCCCCACAGGGGGCCCTGAAGCTTTCTTT
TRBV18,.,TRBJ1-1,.,CASSPGTNTEAFF,TGTGCCAGCTCACCCGGGACGAACACTGAAGCTTTCTTT
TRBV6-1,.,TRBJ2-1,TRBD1,CASSDRGYNEQFF,TGTGCCAGCAGTGACAGGGGGTACAATGAGCAGTTCTTC
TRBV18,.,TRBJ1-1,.,CASSPLPTGGDTEAFF,TGTGCCAGCTCACCACTCCCGACAGGCGGCGACACTGAAGCTTTCTTT
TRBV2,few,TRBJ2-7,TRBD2,CASSVGLAGYEQYF,TGTGCCAGCAGTGTTGGACTAGCGGGATACGAGCAGTACTTC
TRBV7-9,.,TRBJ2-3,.,CASSLGHHTDTQYF,TGTGCCAGCAGCTTAGGGCATCACACAGATACGCAGTATTTT
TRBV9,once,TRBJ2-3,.,CASSPDPATDTQYF,TGTGCCAGCAGCCCCGACCCGGCCACAGATACGCAGTATTTT
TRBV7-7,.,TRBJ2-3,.,CASSLSPTDTQYF,TGTGCCAGCAGCTTATCACCCACAGATACGCAGTATTTT
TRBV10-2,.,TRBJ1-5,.,CASSRVNSNQPQHF,TGCGCCAGCAGTAGGGTCAATAGCAATCAGCCCCAGCATTTT
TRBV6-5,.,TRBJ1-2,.,CASSQMGGGYTF,TGTGCCAGCAGTCAGATGGGGGGCGGCTACACCTTC
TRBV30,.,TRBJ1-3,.,CAWTKPGGRRNTIYF,TGTGCCTGGACCAAACCGGGGGGCAGGCGAAACACCATATATTTT